A selection of T cell receptor beta chains follows, all from one sample in a study of cytomegalovirus exposure and HLA in healthy donors. TCRdb keeps only in-frame clones here, not all; method: immunoSEQ multiplex PCR. The sample records over 85,000 clones, approximately 70% being singletons. The sample taken for sequencing was PBMCs. The receptors shown here come from a young man in good health and CMV-seronegative. Both conserved end residues are part of each CDR3. Fields, in order: D gene, clone size, V gene, J gene, CDR3 protein, CDR3 DNA. A D gene is named only where the DNA matches it firmly. Not every row has a clone size; where given, it reads once, few, many or a size class.

d_gene: .; abundance: .; v_gene: TRBV7-2; j_gene: TRBJ2-5; CDR3aa: CASSLLLQETQYF; CDR3nt: TGTGCCAGCAGCTTATTACTCCAAGAGACCCAGTACTTC
d_gene: TRBD1; abundance: .; v_gene: TRBV29-1; j_gene: TRBJ1-4; CDR3aa: CSARRQGQGEKLFF; CDR3nt: TGCAGCGCTAGACGACAGGGACAAGGGGAAAAACTGTTTTTT
d_gene: TRBD1; abundance: .; v_gene: TRBV10-1; j_gene: TRBJ2-7; CDR3aa: CASSDPTGGTEQYF; CDR3nt: TGCGCCAGCAGTGACCCAACAGGGGGCACCGAGCAGTACTTC
d_gene: TRBD1; abundance: .; v_gene: TRBV9; j_gene: TRBJ2-7; CDR3aa: CASSPRTGGAYEQYF; CDR3nt: TGTGCCAGCAGCCCCCGGACAGGGGGAGCCTACGAGCAGTACTTC
d_gene: .; abundance: once; v_gene: TRBV7-3; j_gene: TRBJ1-1; CDR3aa: CASSLSVVTEAFF; CDR3nt: TGTGCCAGCAGCTTAAGTGTAGTGACTGAAGCTTTCTTT
d_gene: .; abundance: .; v_gene: TRBV6-5; j_gene: TRBJ1-5; CDR3aa: CASSDGQLGQPQHF; CDR3nt: TGTGCCAGCAGTGACGGACAGCTCGGGCAGCCCCAGCATTTT
d_gene: .; abundance: .; v_gene: TRBV28; j_gene: TRBJ1-1; CDR3aa: CASRYRGEAFF; CDR3nt: TGTGCCAGCAGGTATCGGGGAGAAGCTTTCTTT
d_gene: .; abundance: .; v_gene: TRBV28; j_gene: TRBJ1-2; CDR3aa: CASSFLQGLRGYTF; CDR3nt: TGTGCCAGCAGTTTCCTACAGGGCTTGCGAGGCTACACCTTC
d_gene: TRBD1; abundance: .; v_gene: TRBV5-1; j_gene: TRBJ2-7; CDR3aa: CASSPDRVPYEQYF; CDR3nt: TGCGCCAGCAGTCCAGACAGGGTGCCCTACGAGCAGTACTTC
d_gene: TRBD1; abundance: .; v_gene: TRBV14; j_gene: TRBJ1-2; CDR3aa: CASSQVNRGKGYGYTF; CDR3nt: TGTGCCAGCAGCCAAGTAAACAGGGGAAAGGGCTATGGCTACACCTTC
d_gene: .; abundance: .; v_gene: TRBV5-4; j_gene: TRBJ1-2; CDR3aa: CASSLGQGNYGYTF; CDR3nt: TGTGCCAGCAGCTTGGGGCAGGGGAACTATGGCTACACCTTC
d_gene: .; abundance: .; v_gene: TRBV29-1; j_gene: TRBJ1-2; CDR3aa: CSVEWTVNYGYTF; CDR3nt: TGCAGCGTTGAATGGACAGTTAACTATGGCTACACCTTC
d_gene: .; abundance: .; v_gene: TRBV19; j_gene: TRBJ1-5; CDR3aa: CASRGFNQPQHF; CDR3nt: TGTGCCAGTAGGGGCTTTAATCAGCCCCAGCATTTT
d_gene: .; abundance: .; v_gene: TRBV4-1; j_gene: TRBJ1-4; CDR3aa: CASSRLPGNEKLFF; CDR3nt: TGCGCCAGCAGCCGACTACCCGGGAATGAAAAACTGTTTTTT
d_gene: .; abundance: .; v_gene: TRBV5-1; j_gene: TRBJ1-2; CDR3aa: CASSPGGSENYGYTF; CDR3nt: TGCGCCAGCAGCCCGGGGGGGTCGGAAAACTATGGCTACACCTTC